The rows below give T cell receptor beta chains drawn from one sample of a study of T-cell memory formation after mild COVID-19. TCRdb independently ran MiXCR on the 5' RACE reads; one entry per CDR3 protein. The data contain roughly 140,000 distinct CDR3 sequences, around 15% of them singletons. Sequencing input: PBMCs or a T cell subset sorted from them (not recorded which). Source of these receptors: an adult woman who had mild COVID-19 (a few samples of this study predate the infection). Cell type and time point are not known. The conserved cysteine and the conserved F or W are not part of the CDR3 here.

V gene	J gene	CDR3 length	CDR3 protein
TRBV27	TRBJ2-3	17	ASSLAGQGNLFSTDTQY
TRBV7-9	TRBJ2-7	11	ASSYTGSDEQY
TRBV27	TRBJ2-5	12	ASSLTGPQETQY
TRBV7-9	TRBJ1-1	14	ASSSNRDSRNTEAF
TRBV19	TRBJ1-1	11	ATEDRGNTEAF
TRBV9	TRBJ2-1	15	ASSVLSSDSSYNEQF
TRBV5-1	TRBJ2-1	11	ASSLVSGQEQF
TRBV12-3/TRBV12-4	TRBJ2-7	13	ASSLFARSPHEQY
TRBV20-1	TRBJ2-7	13	SASMSDIYGVEQY
TRBV4-3	TRBJ2-2	15	ASSQDRQTANTGELF
TRBV19	TRBJ2-2	12	ASSNGPNTGELF
TRBV20-1	TRBJ1-2	11	SAHIPASYGYT
TRBV19	TRBJ1-1	11	ASSIGKNTEAF
TRBV5-6	TRBJ2-3	13	ASSFLGGSTDTQY
TRBV29-1	TRBJ2-7	11	SAGQGISYEQY
TRBV5-4	TRBJ2-7	13	ASSQGRGHSYEQY
TRBV7-9	TRBJ2-7	9	ASSLSVEQY
TRBV9	TRBJ1-5	11	ASSVGGSQPQH
TRBV6-6	TRBJ2-3	15	ASSFHPGQPSTDTQY
TRBV20-1	TRBJ2-1	15	SARDKAAGATYNEQF
TRBV25-1	TRBJ2-7	11	ASSGESSYEQY
TRBV4-3	TRBJ1-2	11	ASSQGNGYGYT
TRBV5-1	TRBJ2-3	15	ASSLGYSDRSTDTQY
TRBV11-3	TRBJ2-7	13	ASSTHRDSSYEQY
TRBV29-1	TRBJ1-1	11	SEFDRVNTEAF
TRBV7-8	TRBJ1-2	10	ASSPRPYGYT
TRBV3-1	TRBJ2-1	12	ASSRINTYNEQF
TRBV20-1	TRBJ2-7	12	SARQTWEYDEQY
TRBV11-2	TRBJ2-3	13	ASSPLAEWGDTQY